What follows is one T cell receptor beta chain and its context. Its antigen is undetermined. The V gene end was trimmed by 1 base and the J gene end by 1 base; junction bases not matched to a gene: 6. The CDR3 is 16 residues long. From germline, CDR1 is SGDLS and CDR2 YYNGEE. The sample belongs to a study of shared clonotypes between healthy human individuals. General study results and limits: About 4.5% of naive CD4 clonotypes were common to several donors.

Produced via immunoSEQ multiplex PCR; TCRdb's table is partial and in-frame only. Of 2 million to 2.5 million clones in the sample, 80% to 95% were seen once. This clonotype originated in a man between 18 and 35 years old in good health. Some clones in this sample may be carry-over from other donors' samples. Sequenced material: naive CD4+ T cells from PBMCs. The sample's subset: CD45RA+ positively selected. V usage is TRBV9 and J usage is TRBJ2-5; 8 bases match TRBD2. CDR3 protein: CASSVYPSGFQETQYF. Here the CDR3 DNA reads TGTGCCAGCAGCGTATATCCTAGCGGGTTCCAAGAGACCCAGTACTTC.